These T cell receptor beta chains were read from a single sample in a study of cytomegalovirus exposure and HLA in healthy donors. The protocol was immunoSEQ multiplex PCR, while the TCRdb copy is restricted to in-frame clones and leaves out a portion. Among around 170,000 clones listed, approximately 80% were seen once. Material: PBMCs. All receptors come from a man between 60 and 75 years old in good health and CMV-seronegative. CDR3s include the opening cysteine and the closing phenylalanine or tryptophan. The D gene is left open where the match is weak. Part of the rows lack a size; the others show once, few, many or a class for expanded clones.

d_call	v_call	j_call	clone_size	cdr3_length	cdr3_nt	cdr3_aa
NA	TRBV19	TRBJ1-5	NA	15	TGTGCCAGTAGTATCAAGTCTTTAGCGGGTCAGCCCCAGAATTTT	CASSIKSLAGQPQNF
NA	TRBV6-5	TRBJ1-1	NA	15	TGTGCCAGCAGTTACGGCGCACAGGGGAACACTGAAGCTTTCTTT	CASSYGAQGNTEAFF
NA	TRBV7-9	TRBJ1-4	NA	13	TGTGCCAGCAGCGGAGCTCAAGGAGAAAAACTGTTTTTT	CASSGAQGEKLFF
TRBD1	TRBV10-1	TRBJ1-2	once	13	TGCGCCAGCAGTCCGGACAGGAGAGGTGGCTACACCTTC	CASSPDRRGGYTF
TRBD2	TRBV6-5	TRBJ2-5	NA	15	TGTGCCAGCAGGCGGACTAGCGGGACCCAAGAGACCCAGTACTTC	CASRRTSGTQETQYF
NA	TRBV30	TRBJ1-2	NA	13	TGTGCCTGGAGTGCAGGGATTCGGTATGGCTACACCTTC	CAWSAGIRYGYTF
NA	TRBV7-2	TRBJ2-1	NA	16	TGTGCCAGCAGCTTAACTGGGCGGGTAGAGGTAAATGAGCAGTTCTTC	CASSLTGRVEVNEQFF
NA	TRBV9	TRBJ2-2	NA	12	TGTGCCAGCAGCTTCTACACCGGGGAGCTGTTTTTT	CASSFYTGELFF
TRBD2	TRBV29-1	TRBJ2-7	NA	14	TGCAGCGTTGTTGAAGCGGGAGTTAGCTACGAGCAGTACTTC	CSVVEAGVSYEQYF
TRBD2	TRBV7-9	TRBJ2-1	NA	17	TGTGCCAGCAGCTTCTGGGTAGCGGGACCAATAACCAAGGAGCAGTTCTTC	CASSFWVAGPITKEQFF
NA	TRBV27	TRBJ1-1	NA	15	TGTGCCAGCAGTTTAAGAGTTGGGGCCGGCACTGAAGCTTTCTTT	CASSLRVGAGTEAFF
TRBD1	TRBV14	TRBJ2-7	NA	16	TGTGCCAGCAGCCAAGATGTTGGGACAGGGGCAGACGAGCAGTACTTC	CASSQDVGTGADEQYF
NA	TRBV5-1	TRBJ2-3	NA	12	TGCGCCAGCAGCTTCAACACAGATACGCAGTATTTT	CASSFNTDTQYF
TRBD2	TRBV13	TRBJ2-7	NA	15	TGTGCCAGCAGCTTATCCCGACTAGCCCAGTACGAGCAGTACTTC	CASSLSRLAQYEQYF
TRBD1	TRBV7-3	TRBJ2-3	NA	15	TGTGCCAGCAGCGAGGGGGCGCATCCCACAGATACGCAGTATTTT	CASSEGAHPTDTQYF
NA	TRBV6-5	TRBJ1-5	NA	14	TGTGCCAGCAGTCTTCAGGGGAGGGATCAGCCCCAGCATTTT	CASSLQGRDQPQHF
NA	TRBV19	TRBJ2-3	NA	15	TGTGCCAGTAGTATTTCAGGGTTTGGTGCAGATACGCAGTATTTT	CASSISGFGADTQYF
TRBD2	TRBV7-6	TRBJ2-1	NA	16	TGTGCCAGCAGCTTAGCGGTGGGGGGGGCCTACAATGAGCAGTTCTTC	CASSLAVGGAYNEQFF
TRBD2	TRBV5-1	TRBJ2-5	NA	14	TGCGCCAGCAAAATCGGGGGGGCAGGGGAGACCCAGTACTTC	CASKIGGAGETQYF
NA	TRBV12-1	TRBJ2-1	NA	13	TGTGCCAGCAGCTTTGGACAGCACAATGAGCAGTTCTTC	CASSFGQHNEQFF
TRBD1	TRBV28	TRBJ1-3	NA	16	TGTGCCAGCAGTTCATACAGGGGGCCCTCTGGAAACACCATATATTTT	CASSSYRGPSGNTIYF
NA	TRBV6-5	TRBJ2-1	NA	11	TGTGCCAGCAGTTTGGGGAGTGGGCAGTTCTTC	CASSLGSGQFF
TRBD1	TRBV4-3	TRBJ2-2	once	15	TGCGCCAGCAGCCGAGGACAGGGAAAGACCGGGGAGCTGTTTTTT	CASSRGQGKTGELFF
NA	TRBV6-1	TRBJ1-5	NA	13	TGTGCCAGCAGTGACAGGGTCAATCAGCCCCAGCATTTT	CASSDRVNQPQHF